This passage covers 8 T cell receptor beta chains from one sample sequenced in a study of blood T cell repertoires in COVID-19. Clones were sequenced by immunoSEQ multiplex PCR, and TCRdb holds only the in-frame ones, with some missing. Counted here are 150,000 to 200,000 clones, approximately 85% occurring once; the ten biggest clones make up around 3%. The sample comprised peripheral blood. The source of these receptors is a man aged 55 to 70 with acute or convalescent COVID-19.

This clone has just a few counts. The chain carries TRBV2 and TRBJ1-4, with unresolved D. The V end was cut by 7 bases, the J end by 0 bases, with 12 bases between. The CDR3 is made up of 15 amino acids. CDR1 is SNHLY and CDR2 is FYNNEI in the germline V gene. The CDR3 protein is CASTLTEATNEKLFF. CDR3 coding DNA: TGTGCCAGCACCTTAACAGAAGCAACTAATGAAAAACTGTTTTTT. Variable domain in full (rest from reference TRBV2 and TRBJ1-4): EPEVTQTPSHQVTQMGQEVILRCVPISNHLYFYWYRQILGQKVEFLVSFYNNEISEKSEIFDDQFSVERPDGSNFTLKIRSTKLEDSAMYFCASTLTEATNEKLFFGSGTQLSVL.

The rearrangement links TRBV27 to TRBJ2-7; 8 positions match TRBD2. Germline V lookup: CDR1 MNHEY, CDR2 SMNVEV (reference sequence). The CDR3 covers 15 residues. Unmatched junction bases numbered 8, after V lost 2 bases and J lost 5 bases. This CDR3 is CASSLPGAGANEQYF. In DNA form, the CDR3 reads TGTGCCAGCAGTTTACCGGGAGCGGGAGCTAACGAGCAGTACTTC.

V gene TRBV7-9 combines with J gene TRBJ1-5, with unresolved D. The CDR3 runs 14 residues. Trimming pared 1 base from V and 0 bases from J, leaving 4 bases between. Germline loops: CDR1 SEHNR, CDR2 FQNEAQ (reference sequence). This chain's CDR3 is CASSLDSSNQPQHF. CDR3 DNA sequence: TGTGCCAGCAGCTTAGACAGTAGCAATCAGCCCCAGCATTTT.

V and J are TRBV14 and TRBJ2-7; 11 bases agree with TRBD2. Trimming took 2 bases from V and 2 from J; bases not matched to a gene: 2. The CDR3 has 15 amino acids. Germline CDR1 reads SGHDN; CDR2 reads FVKESK. This chain's CDR3 is CASSQTSGRPYEQYF. The CDR3 bases are TGTGCCAGCAGCCAAACTAGCGGGAGACCCTACGAGCAGTACTTC.

Worth noting for this clone: Different DNA sequences within this sample yield the same CDR3. J is TRBJ1-1 and V is TRBV6-5; 10 bases agree with TRBD1. CDR3 length equals 15 residues. CDR1 and CDR2 (germline): MNHEY, SVGAGI. With 5 bases clipped from V and 4 bases from J, the junction kept 7 bases outside the gene matches. The CDR3 nucleotides are TGTGCCAGCAGTCCACGACAGGGGGCCGGCACTGAAGCTTTCTTT. Protein sequence: CASSPRQGAGTEAFF.

The gene calls are TRBV19 and TRBJ2-3, with D possibly TRBD1 on 5 matching bases. The CDR3 spans 14 residues. V lost 6 bases and J lost 4, with 14 bases in between. Germline assignment: CDR1 LNHDA and CDR2 SQIVND (reference sequence). Written as DNA, the CDR3 is TGTGCCAGTAGGAAAGACAGACGGGCAGATACGCAGTATTTT. It translates to CASRKDRRADTQYF.

The CDR3 sequence is CASSPPPSRATDTQYF. The CDR3 DNA sequence: TGTGCCAGCAGTCCCCCCCCTAGCCGCGCCACAGATACGCAGTATTTT. The genes are TRBV27 and TRBJ2-3; TRBD2 is a possible D gene (5 bases). From germline, CDR1 is MNHEY and CDR2 SMNVEV (reference sequence). The CDR3 totals 16 residues. Trimming removed 5 bases at V and 2 bases at J, with 17 bases between.

The rearrangement joins TRBV3-1 (or the pseudogene TRBV3-2) to TRBJ2-2; D perhaps matches TRBD2 (5 bases). V gave up 3 bases and J gave up 6 bases, with 11 bases separating them. The CDR3 length is 14 residues. Germline loops: CDR1 LGHDT, CDR2 YNNKEL (reference sequence). The CDR3 nucleotides read TGTGCCAGCAGCCACGACCCGGGGTCCGGGGAGCTGTTTTTT. Protein sequence: CASSHDPGSGELFF.